One and the same sample provided the 28 T cell receptor beta chains below, sequenced in a study of T cell responses to AZD1222 COVID-19 vaccine. Clones were read by immunoSEQ multiplex PCR, and TCRdb kept only the in-frame ones, dropping some. Among 100,000 to 150,000 clones listed, approximately 92% were seen once. Sequences were derived from peripheral blood, sampled on day 0 of AZD1222 vaccination. The source is an adult in good health.

This chain joins TRBV10-3 and TRBJ2-3, with D possibly being TRBD2 (5 bases). The germline CDR1 and CDR2 sequences are ENHRY and SYGVKD. This CDR3 comprises 16 residues. V was cut by 1 base and J by 1 base, with 12 bases left in between. DNA for the CDR3: TGTGCCATCAGTGAGTTCACAGACGGGGGCACAGATACGCAGTATTTT. It encodes CAISEFTDGGTDTQYF.

The rearrangement joins TRBV10-3 to TRBJ1-2; 11 nucleotides match TRBD1. The germline V gene has CDR1 ENHRY and CDR2 SYGVKD. CDR3 length: 18 amino acids. V lost 0 bases to trimming and J lost 3 bases; unmatched junction nucleotides: 9. The CDR3 region is CAISESGQGDLSDYGYTF. The CDR3 DNA reads as TGTGCCATCAGTGAGTCGGGACAGGGGGATCTTTCTGACTATGGCTACACCTTC.

V gene TRBV19 combines with J gene TRBJ2-3; 11 bases fit TRBD2. This CDR3 contains 16 residues. In germline, CDR1 is LNHDA, CDR2 SQIVND (reference sequence). V lost 2 bases and J lost 3; bases outside the gene matches: 4. The CDR3 DNA is TGTGCCAGTAGTATAATGGGACTAGCGGCAACAGATACGCAGTATTTT. Translating it yields CASSIMGLAATDTQYF.

CDR3 sequence reads: CASSEAGRGPEAFF. The CDR3 region has the DNA TGTGCCAGCAGTGAAGCCGGCAGGGGACCTGAAGCTTTCTTT. J is TRBJ1-1 and V is TRBV2; a possible D gene is TRBD1 (6 bases). V lost 0 bases and J lost 6, with 11 bases in between. Germline-derived CDR1 and CDR2 are SNHLY and FYNNEI. The CDR3 spans 14 residues.

Only one count was recorded for this clone. The V call is TRBV18, the J call TRBJ1-6; D perhaps matches TRBD1 (6 bases). The germline V gene encodes CDR1 KGHSH and CDR2 LQKENI. The CDR3 has 14 amino acids. The V and J ends lost 3 bases and 10 bases respectively, with 13 bases between them. CDR3: CASSPEGRGSPLHF. CDR3 nucleotide sequence: TGTGCCAGCTCACCGGAGGGCAGGGGATCACCCCTCCACTTT. Full variable domain (outside the CDR3, taken from reference TRBV18 and TRBJ1-6): NAGVMQNPRHLVRRRGQEARLRCSPMKGHSHVYWYRQLPEEGLKFMVYLQKENIIDESGMPKERFSAEFPKEGPSILRIQQVVRGDSAAYFCASSPEGRGSPLHFGNGTRLTVT.

V is TRBV5-4 and J is TRBJ1-1, with 7 positions matching TRBD1. Germline CDR1 is SGHNT and CDR2 is YYREEE (reference sequence). The CDR3 is 16 residues long. J was trimmed by 3 bases and V by 4 bases; bases with no gene match: 12. Here the CDR3 reads CASSPLVGRGDTEAFF. Written as DNA, the CDR3 is TGTGCCAGCAGCCCATTAGTCGGCAGGGGGGACACTGAAGCTTTCTTT.

This chain links TRBV6-5 with TRBJ2-7; perhaps TRBD2 as D (5 bases). The CDR3 contains 12 residues. Trimming stripped 6 bases from V and 7 bases from J, with 13 bases between. Germline-derived CDR1 and CDR2 are MNHEY and SVGAGI. CDR3 nucleotide sequence: TGTGCCAGCAGCCAGCCCCCGGGGGAGCAGTACTTC. Protein product: CASSQPPGEQYF.

The J gene is TRBJ1-1, the V gene TRBV3-1 (or the pseudogene TRBV3-2); TRBD1 agrees at 12 bases. After removal of 3 bases from V and 5 bases from J, the junction contained 7 bases not matched to a gene. CDR1 and CDR2 from the germline V gene are LGHDT and YNNKEL (reference sequence). The CDR3 sequence is 16 residues long. CDR3 sequence reads: CASSQDRDRGRTEAFF. Written as DNA, the CDR3 is TGTGCCAGCAGCCAGGACCGGGACAGGGGGCGGACTGAAGCTTTCTTT.

The CDR3 reads CASSATVLGQDSGNTIYF. In nucleotides, the CDR3 is TGTGCCAGCAGCGCGACCGTACTAGGACAGGACTCTGGAAACACCATATATTTT. The gene calls are TRBV7-9 and TRBJ1-3; TRBD1 matches at 7 bases. The germline V gene encodes CDR1 SEHNR and CDR2 FQNEAQ (reference sequence). This CDR3 region has 18 residues. Trimming cost V 5 bases and J 0 bases; bases outside gene matches: 13.

The chain uses TRBV10-3 and TRBJ1-3, with 9 bases matching TRBD1. The CDR3 has 15 amino acids. CDR1 ENHRY and CDR2 SYGVKD come from the germline V gene. The V gene end was trimmed by 6 bases and the J gene end by 4 bases; junction bases not matched to a gene: 7. The CDR3 is CAIRMGQGAGNTIYF. The CDR3, as DNA: TGTGCCATCAGGATGGGACAGGGTGCAGGAAACACCATATATTTT.

The rearrangement joins TRBV7-6 to TRBJ2-7; D gene unclear. Germline CDR1 reads SGHVS; CDR2 reads FNYEAQ. The V end was cut by 4 bases, the J end by 0 bases, with 13 bases between. This CDR3 has 15 amino acids. This chain's CDR3 is CASSSIRVVSYEQYF. As DNA, the CDR3 is TGTGCCAGCAGCTCTATTAGGGTTGTCTCCTACGAGCAGTACTTC.

The chain couples TRBV9 to TRBJ1-1; D remains unclear. V lost 0 bases and J lost 6, with 18 bases in between. Looked up from germline, CDR1 is SGDLS and CDR2 is YYNGEE. The CDR3 runs 16 residues. Written as DNA, the CDR3 is TGTGCCAGCAGCGTAGTACGTAAAGGGAGTCGCGCTGAAGCTTTCTTT. This sequence encodes CASSVVRKGSRAEAFF.

The rearrangement links TRBV27 to TRBJ1-3; D is ambiguous. CDR3 length: 13 residues. From germline, CDR1 is MNHEY and CDR2 SMNVEV (reference sequence). V was cut by 5 bases and J by 2 bases, with 7 bases left in between. CDR3 in DNA: TGTGCCAGCAGTCCCGAGACTGGAAACACCATATATTTT. It codes for CASSPETGNTIYF.

V is TRBV3-1 (or the pseudogene TRBV3-2) and J is TRBJ1-6; no firm D call. The V end lost 3 bases, the J end lost 0 bases, and 9 bases lay between the germline ends. From germline, CDR1 is LGHDT and CDR2 YNNKEL (reference sequence). This CDR3 region has 16 residues. The CDR3 sequence: CASSHRGLSYNSPLHF. In DNA, the CDR3 is TGTGCCAGCAGCCACCGAGGGCTCTCCTATAATTCACCCCTCCACTTT.

The chain couples TRBV6-6 to TRBJ1-5, with 11 bases aligning to TRBD1. Losses at the gene ends were 5 bases for V and 5 bases for J; bases not matched to a gene: 11. CDR3 length equals 17 residues. Germline values: CDR1 MNHNY, CDR2 SVGAGI (reference sequence). The CDR3 sequence is CASSPAGGQGGDQPQHF. The CDR3 DNA is TGTGCCAGCAGTCCCGCGGGGGGACAGGGGGGCGATCAGCCCCAGCATTTT.

The chain links TRBV5-4 to TRBJ1-1; D perhaps matches TRBD1 (6 bases). Germline V gene lookup returns CDR1 SGHNT and CDR2 YYREEE (reference sequence). This CDR3 contains 13 residues. Trimming pared 10 bases from V and 1 base from J, leaving 14 bases between. The CDR3 reads CAYGGTTNTEAFF. The CDR3 DNA sequence: TGTGCCTACGGCGGGACAACGAACACTGAAGCTTTCTTT. Complete variable domain (other parts from reference TRBV5-4 and TRBJ1-1): ETGVTQSPTHLIKTRGQQVTLRCSSQSGHNTVSWYQQALGQGPQFIFQYYREEENGRGNFPPRFSGLQFPNYSSELNVNALELDDSALYLCAYGGTTNTEAFFGQGTRLTVV.

The sample holds a few counts of this clone. V is TRBV28 and J is TRBJ2-7; TRBD1 matches at 7 bases. The germline CDR1 and CDR2 sequences are MDHEN and SYDVKM. This CDR3 region has 16 residues. The V segment lost 1 base and the J segment 1 base; nucleotides outside the gene matches: 7. CDR3 sequence reads: CASSLFHRGDSYEQYF. CDR3 coding DNA: TGTGCCAGCAGTTTATTTCACAGGGGCGATTCCTACGAGCAGTACTTC.

The chain combines TRBV6-5 with TRBJ2-2; TRBD2 might be the D (7 bases). V lost 7 bases, J lost 0 bases, and 9 bases lay in between. There are 14 residues in the CDR3. Germline CDR1 is MNHEY and CDR2 is SVGAGI. CDR3 coding DNA: TGTGCCAGCAAGGGGGGGCCGAACACCGGGGAGCTGTTTTTT. This sequence encodes CASKGGPNTGELFF.

The chain combines TRBV28 with TRBJ1-5, with a possible D match to TRBD1 (5 bases). Trimming took off 8 bases at V and 2 bases at J, with 13 bases between the two ends. This CDR3 region has 14 residues. Germline CDR1 and CDR2: MDHEN and SYDVKM. The chain's CDR3 is CASLEGTGNQPQHF. The CDR3 coding sequence is TGTGCCAGCCTCGAGGGGACGGGCAATCAGCCCCAGCATTTT.

The genes are TRBV11-2 and TRBJ2-1; no clear D gene. CDR3 length: 14 residues. From germline, CDR1 is SGHAT and CDR2 FQNNGV. CDR3 in amino acids: CAIRLPFSYNEQFF. DNA for the CDR3: TGTGCGATAAGACTCCCATTCTCCTACAATGAGCAGTTCTTC.

V gene TRBV3-1 (or the pseudogene TRBV3-2) combines with J gene TRBJ1-2; D is perhaps TRBD1 (5 bases). Germline values: CDR1 LGHDT, CDR2 YNNKEL (reference sequence). The CDR3 spans 13 residues. V lost 3 bases, J lost 2 bases, and 7 bases lay in between. The CDR3 sequence: CASSHAGNYGYTF. The CDR3 coding sequence is TGTGCCAGCAGCCATGCAGGGAACTATGGCTACACCTTC.

The chain recombines TRBV11-2 with TRBJ2-1; weak D call: TRBD2 (6 bases). Germline V gene sequence: CDR1 SGHAT, CDR2 FQNNGV. This CDR3 contains 15 residues. V shed 7 bases and J shed 4 bases, with 17 bases lying between them. CDR3 sequence: CASNPGGPVYNEQFF. DNA for the CDR3: TGTGCCAGCAACCCTGGAGGGCCGGTATACAATGAGCAGTTCTTC.

The rearrangement links TRBV3-1 (or the pseudogene TRBV3-2) to TRBJ2-7; D is tentatively TRBD1 or TRBD2 (6 bases each). Trimming took 1 base from V and 6 from J, leaving 13 bases between them. Germline CDR1 LGHDT, CDR2 YNNKEL (reference sequence). This CDR3 is built from 14 residues. Written as DNA, the CDR3 is TGTGCCAGCAGCCAAGCGGGGGCAGGAGGCGAGCAGTACTTC. The encoded protein is CASSQAGAGGEQYF.

CDR3 DNA: TGTGCCAGCAGCACCCGGGACAGGGATTACGAGCAGTACTTC. Translating gives CASSTRDRDYEQYF. The V and J genes are TRBV5-4 and TRBJ2-7, with 9 bases lining up with TRBD1. The J segment lost 4 bases and the V segment lost 4 bases, leaving 6 bases of the junction unmatched. CDR3 length: 14 amino acids. The germline gives CDR1 SGHNT, CDR2 YYREEE (reference sequence).

The V and J genes are TRBV2 and TRBJ1-2, with a possible D match to TRBD1 (6 bases). Germline CDR1 and CDR2: SNHLY and FYNNEI. The CDR3 is 13 residues long. V dropped 4 bases and J dropped 4 bases, with 10 bases sitting between them. The CDR3 DNA is TGTGCCAGCAGTGTACAGGGAGGCTATGGCTACACCTTC. It specifies CASSVQGGYGYTF.

This sequence joins TRBV6-4 and TRBJ2-3, with TRBD2 matching 7 bases. The CDR3 length is 18 residues. The germline V gene has CDR1 MRHNA and CDR2 SNTAGT. V lost 4 bases, J lost 1 base, and 14 bases stayed unmatched. The chain's CDR3 is CASSVLGDFLAGTDTQYF. CDR3 DNA: TGTGCCAGCAGTGTCTTGGGGGATTTCCTAGCGGGCACAGATACGCAGTATTTT.

A few counts support this clone. The rearrangement links TRBV2 to TRBJ2-2; D is tentatively TRBD1 or TRBD2 (5 bases each). The germline V gene encodes CDR1 SNHLY and CDR2 FYNNEI. V lost 5 bases, J lost 6 bases, and 10 bases lay in between. The CDR3 totals 13 residues. The CDR3 here is CASSSQGAGELFF. The DNA of the CDR3 is TGTGCCAGCAGTTCTCAGGGAGCCGGGGAGCTGTTTTTT.

The gene calls are TRBV7-8 and TRBJ1-1; D gene unclear. The length of the CDR3 is 13 residues. Germline CDR1 reads SGHVS; CDR2 reads FQNEAQ. The V end was cut by 2 bases, the J end by 5 bases, with 9 bases between. The CDR3 DNA is TGTGCCAGCAGCTTATCCCTCGCTACTGAAGCTTTCTTT. Translating gives CASSLSLATEAFF. Complete variable domain (other parts from reference TRBV7-8 and TRBJ1-1): GAGVSQSPRYKVAKRGQDVALRCDPISGHVSLFWYQQALGQGPEFLTYFQNEAQLDKSGLPSDRFFAERPEGSVSTLKIQRTQQEDSAVYLCASSLSLATEAFFGQGTRLTVV.